The 27 T cell receptor beta chains reported below all come from one sample, sequenced in a study of response to subunit inactivated influenza vaccine (dated 2018 in TCRdb). Receptors were amplified or captured by RT-PCR. Data came from an Illumina HiSeq 2500. The public sequencing data were trimmed at Q25 with fastp and processed into clonotypes with MiXCR by TCRdb, which kept only in-frame beta chains. All rows with the same CDR3 protein become a single entry with the most common DNA and genes. For this sample there are 700,000 to 900,000 distinct CDR3 sequences; roughly 20% appear just once. Around 9.6% of the sample comes from the top ten. The sample consisted of PBMCs from blood, taken 4 to 6 days after vaccination. The source of these receptors is a man aged 45 to 65 who received an inactivated influenza vaccine. Donor details come from another sample of the same person, matched by shared clones.

The table lists this clonotype with a few counts. This chain connects TRBV20-1 to TRBJ2-7, with D unresolved. CDR1 and CDR2 (germline): DFQATT, SNEGSKA (reference sequence). The V and J ends lost 3 bases and 5 bases respectively, with 14 bases between them. CDR3 length equals 13 residues. CDR3 nucleotides: TGCAGTGCTAGTCGCGACACTATCCACGAGCAGTACTTC. It encodes CSASRDTIHEQYF.

This clonotype was seen a few times. The V call is TRBV5-5, the J call TRBJ1-6; TRBD1 matches at 11 bases. V lost 3 bases and J lost 6; bases outside the gene matches: 2. Germline CDR1 SGHKS, CDR2 YYEKEE (reference sequence). The CDR3 is made up of 15 amino acids. CDR3: CASSSGTGGNSPLHF. For the CDR3, the DNA is TGTGCCAGCAGCTCCGGGACAGGGGGTAATTCACCCCTCCACTTT. The full variable domain, with the rest looked up from reference TRBV5-5 and TRBJ1-6, is DAGVTQSPTHLIKTRGQQVTLRCSPISGHKSVSWYQQVLGQGPQFIFQYYEKEERGRGNFPDRFSARQFPNYSSELNVNALLLGDSALYLCASSSGTGGNSPLHFGNGTRLTVT.

This sequence joins TRBV20-1 and TRBJ1-1; TRBD1 agrees at 7 bases. Trimming cost V 3 bases and J 2 bases; bases outside gene matches: 9. CDR1 DFQATT and CDR2 SNEGSKA come from the germline V gene (reference sequence). There are 15 residues in the CDR3. CDR3 residues: CSARGLRQGNTEAFF. The CDR3 bases are TGCAGTGCTAGGGGACTCCGACAGGGAAACACTGAAGCTTTCTTT.

This clonotype was detected a few times. The V and J genes are TRBV4-3 and TRBJ2-7, with TRBD1 matching over 8 bases. Losses at the gene ends were 1 base for V and 3 bases for J; bases not matched to a gene: 2. CDR1 and CDR2 (germline): LGHNA, YSLEER. This CDR3 contains 14 residues. CDR3 amino acids: CASSQAQGVYEQYF. Here the CDR3 DNA reads TGCGCCAGCAGCCAAGCACAGGGGGTCTACGAGCAGTACTTC.

This clonotype was observed a handful of times. This chain uses TRBV10-3 with TRBJ2-7, with 7 bases aligning to TRBD2. This CDR3 is 13 amino acids long. In germline, CDR1 is ENHRY, CDR2 SYGVKD. Trimming at V came to 7 bases and at J to 7 bases, leaving 10 bases not matched to a gene. The CDR3 DNA reads as TGTGCCATCACCTACGCGCGGGAGTTAGAGCAGTACTTC. Its translation is CAITYARELEQYF.

The chain recombines TRBV4-2 with TRBJ2-1; the match to TRBD2 covers 13 bases. Germline V gene lookup returns CDR1 LGHNA and CDR2 YNFKEQ. J was trimmed by 10 bases and V by 0 bases; bases with no gene match: 9. There are 17 residues in the CDR3. The CDR3 DNA is TGTGCCAGCAGCCAAGAATGGACTAGCGGGAGTGTTCTGGAGCAGTTCTTC. It specifies CASSQEWTSGSVLEQFF.

V is TRBV7-2 and J is TRBJ2-5, with 9 bases fitting TRBD1. With 5 bases clipped from V and 5 bases from J, the junction kept 6 bases outside the gene matches. The CDR3 is 14 amino acids. The germline V gene encodes CDR1 SGHTA and CDR2 FQGNSA. The CDR3: CASSPRDRVETQYF. In DNA form, the CDR3 reads TGTGCCAGCAGCCCGCGGGACAGGGTGGAGACCCAGTACTTC.

This sequence joins TRBV4-1 and TRBJ2-5; no firm D call. The CDR3 runs to 15 residues. V was pared by 0 bases and J by 0 bases, with 8 bases between. Per germline, CDR1 MGHRA and CDR2 YSYEKL. The CDR3 region is CASSQDGADQETQYF. CDR3 nucleotide sequence: TGCGCCAGCAGCCAAGATGGAGCAGACCAAGAGACCCAGTACTTC.

Here the CDR3 DNA reads TGTGCCAGCGACCAAAGCACAGATACGCAGTATTTT. It codes for CASDQSTDTQYF. This chain links TRBV18 with TRBJ2-3; no definite D call. V lost 8 bases and J lost 0, with 6 bases in between. CDR1 is KGHSH and CDR2 is LQKENI in the germline V gene. The CDR3 covers 12 residues.

This clonotype showed up just a few times. The V call is TRBV7-2, the J call TRBJ1-4; D call uncertain. Looked up from germline, CDR1 is SGHTA and CDR2 is FQGNSA. V gave up 0 bases and J gave up 1 base, with 9 bases separating them. The CDR3 consists of 16 residues. CDR3 coding DNA: TGTGCCAGCAGCTTAGCGGGGTACGGAACTAATGAAAAACTGTTTTTT. Translated: CASSLAGYGTNEKLFF.

The V call is TRBV7-8, the J call TRBJ2-1; 8 bases are a match to TRBD2. Germline trimming cut 5 bases from V and 8 bases from J; bases unmatched to any gene: 11. The CDR3 covers 15 residues. Per the germline V gene, CDR1 is SGHVS and CDR2 is FQNEAQ. This chain's CDR3 is CASSPGGGQNYEQFF. As DNA, the CDR3 is TGTGCCAGCAGCCCGGGGGGGGGCCAAAATTATGAGCAGTTCTTC.

The chain joins TRBV12-3 or TRBV12-4 to TRBJ1-6, with D perhaps matching TRBD1 (5 bases). The CDR3 covers 15 residues. V dropped 4 bases and J dropped 9 bases, with 16 bases sitting between them. The CDR3 nucleotides read TGTGCCAGCAGTTCCCGGGACCTAAGCGGTTCACCCCTCCACTTT. Translating it yields CASSSRDLSGSPLHF.

The chain couples TRBV7-9 to TRBJ2-5, with 9 bases matching TRBD2. The V and J ends lost 8 bases and 2 bases, in that order; junction bases with no gene match: 6. CDR1 and CDR2 (germline): SEHNR, FQNEAQ (reference sequence). There are 14 residues in the CDR3. CDR3 residues: CASQPGLAQETQYF. The CDR3, as DNA: TGTGCCAGCCAACCGGGACTAGCACAAGAGACCCAGTACTTC.

The chain combines TRBV2 with TRBJ2-3; maybe TRBD1 (6 bases). The V and J ends lost 2 bases and 4 bases respectively, with 10 bases between them. This CDR3 spans 14 amino acids. CDR1 SNHLY and CDR2 FYNNEI come from the germline V gene. CDR3 region: CASSESAGADTQYF. As DNA, the CDR3 is TGTGCCAGCAGTGAATCCGCAGGGGCAGATACGCAGTATTTT.

The CDR3 spells CASSAEGGRAPKNTGELFF. CDR3 in DNA: TGTGCCAGCAGCGCCGAAGGAGGGAGGGCCCCTAAGAACACCGGGGAGCTGTTTTTT. This chain uses TRBV9 with TRBJ2-2; 7 bases match TRBD2. Trimming cost V 3 bases and J 1 base; bases outside gene matches: 15. The CDR3 is 19 residues long. CDR1 and CDR2 from the germline V gene are SGDLS and YYNGEE.

The rearrangement joins TRBV18 to TRBJ1-1; 9 bases align to TRBD1. CDR1 KGHSH and CDR2 LQKENI come from the germline V gene. V trimming: 3 bases; J trimming: 4 bases; junction bases outside the gene matches: 3. The length of the CDR3 is 14 residues. The CDR3 DNA sequence: TGTGCCAGCTCACCCCAGGACAGGGGCACTGAAGCTTTCTTT. Protein sequence: CASSPQDRGTEAFF.

The chain has TRBV29-1 and TRBJ2-3; D might be TRBD1 or TRBD2, each matching 5 bases. Per germline, CDR1 SQVTM and CDR2 ANQGSEA. The CDR3 spans 13 residues. The V and J ends lost 7 bases and 0 bases respectively, with 11 bases between them. CDR3 coding DNA: TGCAGCGGATCCAGGGAGAGCACAGATACGCAGTATTTT. This codes for CSGSRESTDTQYF.

This clonotype occurred a few times. The V and J genes are TRBV5-1 and TRBJ2-1; TRBD2 matches at 15 bases. V lost 0 bases, J lost 9 bases, and 4 bases stayed unmatched. From germline, CDR1 is SGHRS and CDR2 YFSETQ. The CDR3 has 16 amino acids. The chain's CDR3 is CASSLAGLAGGVEQFF. The CDR3 nucleotides are TGCGCCAGCAGCTTGGCGGGACTAGCGGGAGGCGTTGAGCAGTTCTTC. Variable domain in full (rest from reference TRBV5-1 and TRBJ2-1): KAGVTQTPRYLIKTRGQQVTLSCSPISGHRSVSWYQQTPGQGLQFLFEYFSETQRNKGNFPGRFSGRQFSNSRSEMNVSTLELGDSALYLCASSLAGLAGGVEQFFGPGTRLTVL.

In this sample, this clonotype turned up a few times. This chain links TRBV6-5 with TRBJ2-3; D is perhaps TRBD2 (6 bases). The CDR3 length is 16 residues. CDR1 is MNHEY, CDR2 SVGAGI, per germline. The V and J ends lost 4 bases and 0 bases respectively, with 14 bases between them. The CDR3 reads CASSFFLSGSTDTQYF. CDR3 bases: TGTGCCAGCAGTTTTTTCCTCAGCGGGAGCACAGATACGCAGTATTTT.

This clonotype was counted between two and nine times. V usage is TRBV5-1 and J usage is TRBJ1-2; no clear D. V lost 3 bases and J 6 bases, leaving 15 bases between the germline ends. There are 14 residues in the CDR3. Germline CDR1 SGHRS, CDR2 YFSETQ. Here the CDR3 reads CASSSGSFRDGYTF. The CDR3 coding sequence is TGCGCCAGCAGCTCAGGAAGCTTTAGGGATGGCTACACCTTC.

In its sample, this clonotype was seen a few times. This sequence joins TRBV12-3 or TRBV12-4 and TRBJ1-1, with unresolved D. This CDR3 is built from 11 residues. V lost 5 bases and J 4 bases, leaving 5 bases between the germline ends. The CDR3 reads CASSAFTEAFF. The CDR3 bases are TGTGCCAGCAGTGCCTTCACTGAAGCTTTCTTT.

This chain uses TRBV6-5 with TRBJ2-1; 10 nucleotides match TRBD2. Germline assignment: CDR1 MNHEY and CDR2 SVGAGI. There are 14 residues in the CDR3. Trimming at V came to 4 bases and at J to 6 bases, leaving 3 bases not matched to a gene. The CDR3 DNA reads TGTGCCAGCAGTTGGACTAGCGGTATCAATGAGCAGTTCTTC. Its protein product is CASSWTSGINEQFF.

This clonotype was seen a handful of times. The chain couples TRBV27 to TRBJ2-7, with 10 bases lining up with TRBD1. Looked up from germline, CDR1 is MNHEY and CDR2 is SMNVEV (reference sequence). The CDR3 has 15 amino acids. The trim removed 1 base at V and 5 bases at J, leaving 5 bases unmatched. CDR3 coding DNA: TGTGCCAGCAGTTTATATGGGACAGGGGTGAACGAGCAGTACTTC. This translates into CASSLYGTGVNEQYF.

For this clonotype: It is likely a read error, because the conserved phenylalanine at the end of the CDR3 is missing. V and J are TRBV7-6 and TRBJ2-1; 12 positions match TRBD2. CDR1 and CDR2 from the germline V gene are SGHVS and FNYEAQ. The junction had 5 bases not matched to a gene; V was cut back by 4 bases and J by 7 bases. The CDR3 totals 15 residues. Written as DNA, the CDR3 is TGTGCCAGCAGCTCCGGGACTAGCGGGCTAAATGAGCAGTTCCTC. It is translated as CASSSGTSGLNEQFL.

The chain recombines TRBV27 with TRBJ2-3; D gene unclear. Trimming stripped 5 bases from V and 3 bases from J, with 12 bases between. Germline assignment: CDR1 MNHEY and CDR2 SMNVEV (reference sequence). This CDR3 is built from 14 residues. The CDR3 sequence: CASSLRLETDTQYF. The CDR3 DNA is TGTGCCAGCAGTCTACGGTTGGAAACAGATACGCAGTATTTT.

This chain links TRBV5-1 with TRBJ1-1, with TRBD1 matching 7 bases. The CDR3 runs to 13 residues. With 2 bases clipped from V and 8 bases from J, the junction kept 6 bases outside the gene matches. CDR1 is SGHRS and CDR2 is YFSETQ in the germline V gene. CDR3 bases: TGCGCCAGCAGCTTAGGACAGGAACCAGAAGCTTTCTTT. This translates into CASSLGQEPEAFF.

This clonotype was detected ten times or more. V and J are TRBV27 and TRBJ1-1; a possible D gene is TRBD1 (5 bases). The CDR3 totals 15 residues. Per the germline V gene, CDR1 is MNHEY and CDR2 is SMNVEV (reference sequence). Trimming cost V 5 bases and J 0 bases, with 13 bases left between them. CDR3 sequence reads: CASSPGTVVNTEAFF. The CDR3 bases are TGTGCCAGCAGTCCCGGGACCGTGGTGAACACTGAAGCTTTCTTT.